The sequence of this T cell receptor (beta chain) was determined in a study of early T cells in non-severe SARS-CoV-2 infection. Looking at the study overall: Chains stayed unpaired after sequencing of bulk RNA from unsorted whole blood.

Individual cDNA molecules received unique molecular identifiers. TCRdb analysed the 5' RACE reads with MiXCR anew, one entry per CDR3 protein. This repertoire shows 28,000 or so distinct CDR3 sequences, roughly 3.9% found once; its top ten account for roughly 8%. Unmatched junction bases numbered 4, after V lost 11 bases and J lost 2 bases. The CDR3 runs 12 residues. Germline V CDR1 and CDR2: KGHDR, SFDVKD. This clonotype was counted ten times or more. This TCR came from an adult who was a healthcare worker with PCR-confirmed SARS-CoV-2 infection or an uninfected control (not recorded which). What was sequenced was whole blood. The chain joins TRBV24-1 to TRBJ1-1; 7 nucleotides line up with TRBD1. The CDR3: CAKGQRNTEAFF. The DNA for the CDR3 is TGTGCCAAGGGACAGAGAAACACTGAAGCTTTCTTT.